This T cell receptor beta chain was sequenced in a study of OX40 agonist ivuxolimab in advanced cancers. Findings and caveats of the study: Relative to CD4+ cells, CD8+ T cells on average had more expanded clones.

The assay was immunoSEQ multiplex PCR, and TCRdb's table has in-frame clones only and misses some. The top ten hold roughly 9.8% of the sample, which has some 86,000 clones, approximately 94% seen once. Concerning this clone: Its antigen remains unknown.

Between the trimmed V and J ends, which lost 2 bases and 0 bases, there was a span of 10 bases. This CDR3 has 15 residues. Looked up from germline, CDR1 is SNHLY and CDR2 is FYNNEI. The chain employs TRBV2 and TRBJ1-1; weak D call: TRBD1 (6 bases). Sequencing was performed on CD4+ or CD8+ T cells sorted from blood, taken in a trial of the OX40 agonist ivuxolimab. This clonotype originated in an adult with an advanced solid tumor such as melanoma, head and neck, liver or kidney cancer. For the CDR3, the DNA is TGTGCCAGCAGTGAACTCAGGGGAATGAACACTGAAGCTTTCTTT. This translates into CASSELRGMNTEAFF.